Below are 9 T cell receptor beta chains sequenced from a single sample in a study of blood T cell repertoires in COVID-19. Profiled with immunoSEQ multiplex PCR; TCRdb holds only in-frame clones, not every one. The sample lists roughly 99,000 clones, 84% occurring once. The sequenced sample consisted of peripheral blood. Receptors were obtained from a human donor in a cohort sampled during active COVID-19.

The chain couples TRBV6-2 or TRBV6-3 to TRBJ1-5; D not resolved. V shed 3 bases and J shed 13 bases, with 10 bases lying between them. Germline V gene sequence: CDR1 MNHEY, CDR2 SVGEGT. CDR3 size: 11 residues. In DNA form, the CDR3 reads TGTGCCAGCAGTTATGGTGCCGAGCAGCATTTT. Protein sequence: CASSYGAEQHF.

The rearrangement links TRBV3-1 (or the pseudogene TRBV3-2) to TRBJ2-2; tentatively, D is TRBD2 (6 bases). Germline CDR1 is LGHDT and CDR2 is YNNKEL (reference sequence). The V and J ends lost 1 base and 5 bases respectively, with 8 bases between them. This CDR3 has 14 residues. In nucleotides, the CDR3 is TGTGCCAGCAGCCAAGTAGCGGTGACCGGGGAGCTGTTTTTT. It is translated as CASSQVAVTGELFF.

This clone was seen just once. The chain employs TRBV11-2 and TRBJ1-2; 10 nucleotides align to TRBD1. The J segment lost 6 bases and the V segment lost 6 bases, leaving 13 bases of the junction unmatched. This CDR3 comprises 16 residues. Looked up from germline, CDR1 is SGHAT and CDR2 is FQNNGV. The CDR3 is CASRRWGQGRRNGYTF. In DNA, the CDR3 is TGTGCCAGCAGGCGTTGGGGACAGGGGCGGAGAAATGGCTACACCTTC.

The chain carries TRBV9 and TRBJ2-1; D not certain. The V end lost 4 bases, the J end lost 0 bases, and 11 bases lay between the germline ends. The CDR3 sequence is 15 residues long. Germline CDR1 reads SGDLS; CDR2 reads YYNGEE. The CDR3 is CASSPTESSYNEQFF. The CDR3 nucleotides read TGTGCCAGCAGCCCAACAGAGAGCTCCTACAATGAGCAGTTCTTC.

The chain recombines TRBV19 with TRBJ1-1, with a possible D match to TRBD1 (5 bases). Germline V lookup: CDR1 LNHDA, CDR2 SQIVND (reference sequence). The ends were cut back, 9 bases at V and 4 bases at J, with 15 bases in the middle. This CDR3 region has 13 residues. The CDR3 region is CASREVLGTEAFF. CDR3 coding DNA: TGTGCCAGCAGGGAGGTTCTAGGCACTGAAGCTTTCTTT.

This clone was counted only a few times. This chain connects TRBV5-1 to TRBJ2-1, with a weak D call TRBD1 (5 bases). Germline-derived CDR1 and CDR2 are SGHRS and YFSETQ. The V end lost 0 bases, the J end lost 0 bases, and 10 bases lay between the germline ends. This CDR3 has 16 amino acids. CDR3 bases: TGCGCCAGCAGCTTGGCCGCAGGGAACTCCTACAATGAGCAGTTCTTC. This translates into CASSLAAGNSYNEQFF.

This chain joins TRBV29-1 and TRBJ2-2; 8 nucleotides agree with TRBD1. The CDR3 contains 14 residues. The junction had 4 bases not matched to a gene; V was cut back by 6 bases and J by 1 base. Germline V gene lookup returns CDR1 SQVTM and CDR2 ANQGSEA. The CDR3 reads CSVQGGQNTGELFF. In nucleotides, the CDR3 is TGCAGCGTACAGGGGGGTCAGAACACCGGGGAGCTGTTTTTT.

The chain employs TRBV5-4 and TRBJ1-3; D is perhaps TRBD1 (6 bases). V was trimmed by 4 bases and J by 0 bases, leaving 14 bases between them. The CDR3 runs to 16 residues. From germline, CDR1 is SGHNT and CDR2 YYREEE (reference sequence). CDR3 sequence: CASSTRGGHSGNTIYF. CDR3 DNA sequence: TGTGCCAGCAGCACCCGAGGGGGACACTCTGGAAACACCATATATTTT.

J is TRBJ1-2 and V is TRBV12-3 or TRBV12-4; the D is unclear. The ends were cut back, 6 bases at V and 7 bases at J, with 15 bases in the middle. The CDR3 covers 13 residues. CDR3 protein: CASSFLLGSGYTF. CDR3 DNA: TGTGCCAGCAGCTTTCTACTGGGCTCTGGCTACACCTTC.